This T cell receptor (beta chain) was identified during a study of blood T cell repertoires in COVID-19. V dropped 7 bases and J dropped 8; count of bases not matched to a gene: 8. The CDR3 has 14 amino acids. Germline lookup yields CDR1 MNHEY and CDR2 SVGAGI. Cohort 3 donors counted as recovered after two negative PCRs, clearance, or resolved symptoms. This table comes from immunoSEQ multiplex PCR, and its TCRdb copy is limited to in-frame clones, with some not included. The table lists approximately 130,000 clones, over 80% of them singletons. The clonotype was recovered from a man younger than 45 who had recovered from COVID-19. V gene TRBV6-5 combines with J gene TRBJ1-2; TRBD1 matches at 12 bases. Sequencing was done on a sample of PBMCs or T cells enriched from blood (not recorded which). The CDR3 loop reads CASKDRDRGRGYTF. DNA for the CDR3: TGTGCCAGCAAAGACCGGGACAGGGGGCGGGGCTACACCTTC.